The T cell receptor beta chain under discussion was sequenced for a study of cytomegalovirus exposure and HLA in healthy donors. Study-wide points: TCR beta chains numbering some 150 were designated cytomegalovirus-associated. Clonal expansion, a later analysis showed, was greater in HLA-associated TCR beta chains than in equally common others.

This CDR3 has 14 amino acids. The V gene's germline CDR1 is SGHAT and CDR2 FQDESV (reference sequence). The V and J ends lost 5 bases and 4 bases, in that order; junction bases with no gene match: 6. Primers: 60 Vbeta forward and 13 Jbeta reverse. Sequencing was performed with immunoSEQ multiplex PCR; in TCRdb, only in-frame clones are kept and a portion is missing. There are about 110,000 clones in the sample; 60% to 85% occur only once, and more than 4.5% lies in the top ten. About this clone itself: The antigen remains unidentified.

What was sequenced was PBMCs. The chain joins TRBV11-1 to TRBJ2-7, with 9 bases matching TRBD1. The receptor was isolated from a female donor in good health and CMV-seropositive. The CDR3 sequence is CASSLRQGGYEQYF. The CDR3 bases are TGTGCCAGCAGCCTCCGACAGGGGGGTTACGAGCAGTACTTC.